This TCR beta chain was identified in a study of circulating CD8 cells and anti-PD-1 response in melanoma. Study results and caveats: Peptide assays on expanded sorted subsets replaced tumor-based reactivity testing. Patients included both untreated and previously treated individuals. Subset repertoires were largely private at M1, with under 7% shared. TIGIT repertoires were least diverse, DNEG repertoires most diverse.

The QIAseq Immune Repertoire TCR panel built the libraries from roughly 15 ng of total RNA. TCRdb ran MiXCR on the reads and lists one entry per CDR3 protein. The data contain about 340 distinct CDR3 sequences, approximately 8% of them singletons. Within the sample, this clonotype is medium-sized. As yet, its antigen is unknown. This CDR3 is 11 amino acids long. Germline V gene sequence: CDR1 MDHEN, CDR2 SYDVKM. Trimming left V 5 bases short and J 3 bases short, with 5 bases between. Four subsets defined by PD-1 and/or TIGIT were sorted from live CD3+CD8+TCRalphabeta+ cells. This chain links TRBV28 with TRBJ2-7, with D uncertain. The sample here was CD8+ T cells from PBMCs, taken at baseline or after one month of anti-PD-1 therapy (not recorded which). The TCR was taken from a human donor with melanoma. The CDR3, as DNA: TGTGCCAGCAGTCCACTCTACGAGCAGTACTTC. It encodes CASSPLYEQYF.